This T cell receptor beta chain was sequenced during a study of technical replicates of blood from several donors. Sequencing was performed with immunoSEQ multiplex PCR; in TCRdb, only in-frame clones are kept and a portion is missing. The sample records around 70,000 clones, just over 90% being singletons. Germline V gene lookup returns CDR1 SNHLY and CDR2 FYNNEI. The trim removed 8 bases at V and 5 bases at J, leaving 4 bases unmatched. The CDR3 extends over 13 amino acids. Sequenced material: T cells isolated from PBMCs. This TCR came from a human donor in good health. The chain uses TRBV2 and TRBJ2-1; 9 positions agree with TRBD1. CDR3 amino acids: CASGDRANNEQFF. The CDR3 DNA reads TGTGCCAGCGGGGACAGGGCTAACAATGAGCAGTTCTTC.